This record looks at one T cell receptor (beta chain) sequence and its context. Its antigen is currently unknown. Trimming took off 0 bases at V and 2 bases at J, with 11 bases between the two ends. CDR3 size: 15 residues. Per the germline V gene, CDR1 is SGDLS and CDR2 is YYNGEE. It was with a sample-barcoded 5' primer and a J-beta primer mix that a second PCR of about 7 to 12 cycles was run. A single record per CDR3 protein comes from TCRdb applying MiXCR to the 5' RACE reads. Among about 830,000 distinct CDR3 sequences, approximately 65% were seen once, and the ten largest hold 25% to 35%. The sample originates from a study of blood T cells in healthy people across ages. Study-level findings and limits: Long-lived donors carried more naive CD4+ cells and greater diversity than aged donors.

The source is a man aged 30 to 39 in good health. Sequencing was done on a sample of blood. The chain couples TRBV9 to TRBJ2-5; a possible D gene is TRBD2 (6 bases). Here the CDR3 reads CASSVAWTTQETQYF. DNA for the CDR3: TGTGCCAGCAGCGTAGCTTGGACTACTCAAGAGACCCAGTACTTC.